This entry features one TCR beta chain sequence. Its antigen remains unidentified. The data are from a study of beta chain features in type 1 diabetes. The CDR3 has 17 residues. Germline V gene sequence: CDR1 LGHNA, CDR2 YSLEER. Unmatched junction bases numbered 8, after V lost 1 base and J lost 3 bases. Study-wide findings and caveats: Using cDNA template may skew counts toward highly expressing activated cells. Still unanswered here is whether HLA type influences TCRB rearrangement.

As every portion of the isolated RNA was reverse transcribed, the sequencing read expressed TCRB transcripts. TCRdb keeps only in-frame clones here, not all; method: immunoSEQ multiplex PCR. The table lists hundreds of thousands of clones, roughly 16% of them singletons, with 0.093% in the top ten. The V call is TRBV4-3, the J call TRBJ2-3; 9 positions match TRBD1. The clonotype originates from a man younger than 35 in good health. The sequenced sample consisted of naive CD4+ T cells from blood. CDR3 in DNA: TGCGCCAGCAGCCAAGGAGGGACAGGGAGTCGGACAGATACGCAGTATTTT. This codes for CASSQGGTGSRTDTQYF.